This TCR beta chain was identified during a study of blood T cell repertoires in COVID-19. Study-wide background: Acute-phase and convalescent COVID-19 samples originated in the United States, Italy and Spain. From T cells, B-cell-depleted T cells, or PBMCs came the material, which was cDNA or gDNA.

V was clipped by 4 bases and J by 5 bases; unmatched bases: 9. Germline values: CDR1 SGHAT, CDR2 FQNNGV. This CDR3 has 15 residues. TCRdb's table, derived via immunoSEQ multiplex PCR, lists solely in-frame clones and lacks some. The repertoire holds about 60,000 clones, approximately 84% seen once, with about 25% in the top ten. The V call is TRBV11-2, the J call TRBJ2-5; 8 bases are a match to TRBD2. The sequenced material came from peripheral blood. The source is a human donor in a cohort sampled during active COVID-19. CDR3 sequence reads: CASSSGLAEMETQYF. The CDR3 coding sequence is TGTGCCAGCAGCTCCGGACTAGCTGAGATGGAGACCCAGTACTTC. Based on the CDR3 plus reference TRBV11-2 and TRBJ2-5, the full variable domain is EAGVAQSPRYKIIEKRQSVAFWCNPISGHATLYWYQQILGQGPKLLIQFQNNGVVDDSQLPKDRFSAERLKGVDSTLKIQPAKLEDSAVYLCASSSGLAEMETQYFGPGTRLLVL.